This T cell receptor (beta chain) emerged from a study of blood T cell repertoires in COVID-19. Turning to the study itself: Specimens from acute and convalescent COVID-19 originated in the United States, Italy and Spain. T cells, B-cell-depleted T cells, or PBMCs supplied cDNA or gDNA.

J was trimmed by 8 bases and V by 2 bases; bases with no gene match: 11. The germline V gene has CDR1 MNHEY and CDR2 SVGEGT. CDR3 length: 16 residues. Original analysis: For nucleated cells, counts were estimated from reference gene primer amplification. Measured with immunoSEQ multiplex PCR; TCRdb has only the in-frame clones, and not every one. From that table come the V and J calls and clone size; the DNA was used to work out D and trimming. The sample holds about 16,000 clones, around 92% seen once. This receptor was obtained from a human donor with active COVID-19. The donor label of this sample is uncertain. The rearrangement uses TRBV6-2 or TRBV6-3 and TRBJ2-7; 11 nucleotides line up with TRBD2. What was sequenced was peripheral blood. CDR3 in amino acids: CASSYTIAGGSIKQYF. The CDR3 region has the DNA TGTGCCAGCAGTTACACAATAGCGGGAGGGTCTATAAAGCAGTACTTC.